The 5 T cell receptor beta chains given below trace back to one sample, sequenced in a study of T cell responses to AZD1222 COVID-19 vaccine. Profiled with immunoSEQ multiplex PCR; TCRdb holds only in-frame clones, not every one. The sample records 120,000 or so clones, roughly 91% being singletons. The material sequenced was peripheral blood, taken on day 0 of AZD1222 vaccination. These receptors all come from an adult in good health.

The rearrangement uses TRBV7-9 and TRBJ1-2, with 9 nucleotides matching TRBD1. The CDR3 runs 15 residues. After removal of 3 bases from V and 2 bases from J, the junction contained 4 bases not matched to a gene. In germline, CDR1 is SEHNR, CDR2 FQNEAQ (reference sequence). CDR3 bases: TGTGCCAGCAGCTTGGGACAGGGATTGAACTATGGCTACACCTTC. Translating gives CASSLGQGLNYGYTF.

J is TRBJ2-7 and V is TRBV4-1; D call uncertain. The CDR3 has 16 amino acids. Trimming removed 1 base at V and 4 bases at J, with 17 bases between. Germline CDR1 and CDR2: MGHRA and YSYEKL. In DNA, the CDR3 is TGCGCCAGCAGCCAAGTAGCATCCTCCCCTGGGTACGAGCAGTACTTC. Its protein is CASSQVASSPGYEQYF.

V is TRBV6-5 and J is TRBJ2-7, with TRBD1 as a possible D gene (5 bases). Trimming removed 5 bases from V and 1 base from J, with 12 bases in between. Per the germline V gene, CDR1 is MNHEY and CDR2 is SVGAGI. The length of the CDR3 is 14 residues. For the CDR3, the DNA is TGTGCCAGCAGTAAGGGGTGGGATTCCTACGAGCAGTACTTC. Protein product: CASSKGWDSYEQYF.

The chain carries TRBV12-5 and TRBJ2-5; 8 positions match TRBD2. The CDR3 runs 18 residues. V shed 6 bases, J shed 0 bases, and the junction held 15 bases outside the gene matches. Germline CDR1 reads LGHNT; CDR2 reads FRNRAP. CDR3 amino acids: CASGRGAAGVSHQETQYF. The CDR3 region has the DNA TGTGCTAGTGGCCGTGGTGCAGCGGGAGTCTCACACCAAGAGACCCAGTACTTC.

The J gene is TRBJ1-3, the V gene TRBV12-5, with D hard to call. Trimming cost V 7 bases and J 5 bases, with 6 bases left between them. The CDR3 runs 11 residues. From germline, CDR1 is LGHNT and CDR2 FRNRAP. This CDR3 is CASDRRNTIYF. In DNA, the CDR3 is TGTGCTAGTGACCGGAGAAACACCATATATTTT.